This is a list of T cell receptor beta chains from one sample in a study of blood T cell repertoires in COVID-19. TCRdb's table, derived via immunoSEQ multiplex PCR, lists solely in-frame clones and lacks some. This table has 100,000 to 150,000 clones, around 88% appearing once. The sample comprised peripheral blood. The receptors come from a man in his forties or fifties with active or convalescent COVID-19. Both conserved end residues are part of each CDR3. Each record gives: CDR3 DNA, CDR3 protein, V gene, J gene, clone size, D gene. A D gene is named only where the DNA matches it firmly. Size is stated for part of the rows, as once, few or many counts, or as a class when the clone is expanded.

TGCGCCAGCAGCACTTCCGGGACAGGAATAGATACGCAGTATTTT	CASSTSGTGIDTQYF	TRBV5-1	TRBJ2-3	-	TRBD1
TGTGCCAGCGGGGGGGGACGTACTGAAGCTTTCTTT	CASGGGRTEAFF	TRBV6-5	TRBJ1-1	-	-
TGCGCCAGCAGCACCACCGGGACAGGGTTCGAGCAGTACTTC	CASSTTGTGFEQYF	TRBV5-1	TRBJ2-7	-	TRBD1
TGTGCCTGGAGTGTGGGACAGGGCGGGGATGGCTACACCTTC	CAWSVGQGGDGYTF	TRBV30	TRBJ1-2	-	TRBD1
TGTGCCAGCAGTTTACTCGACAGGGTGGGAAACACCATATATTTT	CASSLLDRVGNTIYF	TRBV28	TRBJ1-3	once	TRBD1
TGTGCCAGCAGACTGGGACAGGACTCGGTATTCTACGAGCAGTACTTC	CASRLGQDSVFYEQYF	TRBV21-1	TRBJ2-7	-	-
TGTGCTAGTGGTTCCTCGGACAGGGGGGAGCAGTACTTC	CASGSSDRGEQYF	TRBV12-5	TRBJ2-7	-	TRBD1
TGTGCCAGCAGCCGCCGGGACATCTCTGGAAACACCATATATTTT	CASSRRDISGNTIYF	TRBV7-8	TRBJ1-3	-	-
TGTGCCAGCAGTGAGCTGGGGGACACGAATGGCTACACCTTC	CASSELGDTNGYTF	TRBV25-1	TRBJ1-2	-	-
TGTGCCAGCAGCTTCAGGGGCAGCTACGAGCAGTACTTC	CASSFRGSYEQYF	TRBV27	TRBJ2-7	-	-
TGTGCCACCAGCAGATCCCACCGAGGGCTCTCTGGAAACACCATATATTTT	CATSRSHRGLSGNTIYF	TRBV15	TRBJ1-3	-	-
TGCGCCAGCAGCCAAAAGATAGCGGGAATCTCCTACGAGCAGTACTTC	CASSQKIAGISYEQYF	TRBV4-1	TRBJ2-7	-	TRBD2
TGTGCCAGCAGTAGGGCAGGGGAATTGTCTGGCTACACCTTC	CASSRAGELSGYTF	TRBV28	TRBJ1-2	once	-
TGCGCCAGCAGTGAGTCCGGGCTAGCGGAAAGCACAGATACGCAGTATTTT	CASSESGLAESTDTQYF	TRBV10-2	TRBJ2-3	-	TRBD2
TGCAGTGCTTTGGTGGGCGATACGCAGTATTTT	CSALVGDTQYF	TRBV20-1	TRBJ2-3	-	-
TGCGCCAGCAGCATACAGGGTAGCACAGATACGCAGTATTTT	CASSIQGSTDTQYF	TRBV5-1	TRBJ2-3	-	-
TGCGCCAGCAGCCAGTTACAGGGTAGCCTCGAGCAGTACTTC	CASSQLQGSLEQYF	TRBV4-3	TRBJ2-7	once	-
TGTGCCAGCAGTGCCAGGACTAGCGGGGATAGCACAGATACGCAGTATTTT	CASSARTSGDSTDTQYF	TRBV6-1	TRBJ2-3	-	TRBD2
TGCGCCAGCAGCTCGAGCTCCTACGAGCAGTACTTC	CASSSSSYEQYF	TRBV5-1	TRBJ2-7	-	-
TGTGCCAGCAGCTTAAGACAGACTAATGAAAAACTGTTTTTT	CASSLRQTNEKLFF	TRBV7-2	TRBJ1-4	-	-
TGTGCCAGCTCACCGGTAGCGGGGGCCACGAACACCGGGGAGCTGTTTTTT	CASSPVAGATNTGELFF	TRBV18	TRBJ2-2	-	TRBD2
TGCGCCAGCAGCTCCTTTAGCGGGAGGCAAGGTTGGGCCAATGAGCAGTTCTTC	CASSSFSGRQGWANEQFF	TRBV5-1	TRBJ2-1	-	TRBD2
TGTGCCAGCAGTGTGGGACATGGAGATACGCAGTATTTT	CASSVGHGDTQYF	TRBV12-3/TRBV12-4	TRBJ2-3	-	-
TGTGCCAGCAGCTTAGGCGGCACGGAATGGGCCGGGGAGCTGTTTTTT	CASSLGGTEWAGELFF	TRBV7-9	TRBJ2-2	few	-
TGTGCCAGCAGTGAGCGGACAGATACGCAGTATTTT	CASSERTDTQYF	TRBV28	TRBJ2-3	-	-
TGTGCCAGCAGTATCGACAGCCCGAACACTGAAGCTTTCTTT	CASSIDSPNTEAFF	TRBV6-5	TRBJ1-1	-	-
TGTGCCAGCAGTTACTCTACAGGGGTCTATGGCTACACCTTC	CASSYSTGVYGYTF	TRBV6-6	TRBJ1-2	-	TRBD1
TGTGCCAGGGGAGGTCAGCCCCAGCATTTT	CARGGQPQHF	TRBV19	TRBJ1-5	-	-
TGTGCCAGCAGCTCCGATCCGGGACTAGCGTACAATGAGCAGTTCTTC	CASSSDPGLAYNEQFF	TRBV7-2	TRBJ2-1	-	TRBD2
TGTGCCAGTAGTATCGCAGGGGGCACCGGGGAGCTGTTTTTT	CASSIAGGTGELFF	TRBV19	TRBJ2-2	-	TRBD1
TGTGCCAGCAGCCCGGGACAGGGAAGTCTCCGGTATCAAGAGACCCAGTACTTC	CASSPGQGSLRYQETQYF	TRBV3-1/TRBV3-2	TRBJ2-5	-	TRBD1
TGTGCCAGCAGCGTACCCCTAAGGACAGGGGATGACGGGGAGCTGTTTTTT	CASSVPLRTGDDGELFF	TRBV9	TRBJ2-2	-	TRBD1
TGTGCCAGCAGCCTAGCAGTTGGGACAGGGGGGCTTCTCGGTACGCAGTATTTT	CASSLAVGTGGLLGTQYF	TRBV11-3	TRBJ2-3	-	TRBD1
TGTGCCAGCCAATGGAGCGGGACCCACTACGAGCAGTACTTC	CASQWSGTHYEQYF	TRBV28	TRBJ2-7	-	TRBD2
TGTGCCAGCTCAGACCACTGGAGCTCCTACGAGCAGTACTTC	CASSDHWSSYEQYF	TRBV14	TRBJ2-7	-	-
TGTGCCTGGAGGGCCGATCAGGGCGGCTACACCTTC	CAWRADQGGYTF	TRBV30	TRBJ1-2	-	-
TGTGCCAGCAGCCAAGATATCAACTCGGGGAGAGTCTATGGCTACACCTTC	CASSQDINSGRVYGYTF	TRBV14	TRBJ1-2	-	-
TGTGCCAGCAGCTCACCAGGGAGGGATGAAAAACTGTTTTTT	CASSSPGRDEKLFF	TRBV5-4	TRBJ1-4	-	-
TGTGCCAGCAGCGTGATGCAGGGGGCCTCACAAGAGACCCAGTACTTC	CASSVMQGASQETQYF	TRBV9	TRBJ2-5	-	TRBD1
TGCGCCAGCAGTCACCACAAACCGGGGTTCAACACCGGGGAGCTGTTTTTT	CASSHHKPGFNTGELFF	TRBV23-1	TRBJ2-2	once	-